One sample yielded the 30 T cell receptor beta chains listed below, sequenced in a study of T cell responses to AZD1222 COVID-19 vaccine. Sequencing used immunoSEQ multiplex PCR; TCRdb keeps in-frame clones, though not all of them. The profile shows about 140,000 clones, more than 90% of them singletons. This material consisted of peripheral blood, taken on day 0 of AZD1222 vaccination. Receptors were obtained from an adult in good health.

V usage is TRBV2 and J usage is TRBJ2-1, with TRBD2 matching over 7 bases. J was trimmed by 8 bases and V by 6 bases; bases with no gene match: 7. The CDR3 has 13 amino acids. CDR1 and CDR2 from the germline V gene are SNHLY and FYNNEI. Here the CDR3 reads CASRTRLADEQFF. CDR3 in DNA: TGTGCCAGCAGAACTAGACTAGCCGATGAGCAGTTCTTC.

CDR3 amino acids: CASRGQGNNSPLHF. The CDR3 DNA is TGTGCCAGTAGGGGACAGGGGAATAATTCACCCCTCCACTTT. This chain joins TRBV19 and TRBJ1-6; 10 bases match TRBD1. CDR3 size: 14 residues. Germline CDR1 reads LNHDA; CDR2 reads SQIVND (reference sequence). Germline trimming cut 6 bases from V and 5 bases from J; bases unmatched to any gene: 1.

This chain uses TRBV27 with TRBJ2-2; D not resolved. Germline loops: CDR1 MNHEY, CDR2 SMNVEV (reference sequence). The CDR3 has 12 residues. The V end was cut by 2 bases, the J end by 6 bases, with 4 bases between. The CDR3 DNA sequence: TGTGCCAGCAGTTTAAGTCCCGGGGAGCTGTTTTTT. Translating gives CASSLSPGELFF.

The chain joins TRBV10-3 to TRBJ1-1, with 7 bases identical to TRBD1. The trim removed 3 bases at V and 0 bases at J, leaving 4 bases unmatched. The V gene's germline CDR1 is ENHRY and CDR2 SYGVKD. The CDR3 totals 15 residues. The CDR3 bases are TGTGCCATCAGTGAATCCGGGACAGTGAACACTGAAGCTTTCTTT. Translating gives CAISESGTVNTEAFF.

The rearrangement uses TRBV5-1 and TRBJ2-3; unclear D gene. CDR3 length equals 15 residues. V dropped 0 bases and J dropped 2 bases, with 10 bases sitting between them. CDR1 is SGHRS and CDR2 is YFSETQ in the germline V gene. This CDR3 is CASSLGDFFTDTQYF. CDR3 in DNA: TGCGCCAGCAGCTTGGGAGACTTCTTCACAGATACGCAGTATTTT.

The J gene is TRBJ1-5, the V gene TRBV4-1; no clear D gene. Deletions cut 1 base from V and 2 bases from J, with 12 bases between. The CDR3 runs 16 residues. Germline lookup yields CDR1 MGHRA and CDR2 YSYEKL. Here the CDR3 reads CASSQAFLVGNQPQHF. In DNA, the CDR3 is TGCGCCAGCAGCCAAGCCTTTCTTGTTGGCAATCAGCCCCAGCATTTT.

In this sample, this clone turned up many times. The rearrangement joins TRBV27 to TRBJ1-1, with 8 nucleotides matching TRBD1. The germline gives CDR1 MNHEY, CDR2 SMNVEV (reference sequence). The junction had 5 bases not matched to a gene; V was cut back by 4 bases and J by 1 base. This CDR3 contains 15 residues. CDR3 nucleotides: TGTGCCAGCAGTTACTCCGGGACAGGGAACACTGAAGCTTTCTTT. Its translation: CASSYSGTGNTEAFF.

This chain uses TRBV11-2 with TRBJ2-3; perhaps TRBD2 as D (5 bases). Trimming removed 8 bases from V and 3 bases from J, with 12 bases in between. This CDR3 comprises 13 residues. CDR1 is SGHAT and CDR2 is FQNNGV in the germline V gene. CDR3 in DNA: TGTGCCAGCGGCAGCGGTACGACAGATACGCAGTATTTT. Encoded protein: CASGSGTTDTQYF.

This chain connects TRBV18 to TRBJ1-3; unclear D gene. The germline V and J ends were trimmed by 6 bases and 0 bases, with 12 bases remaining between them. The CDR3 is made up of 15 amino acids. Germline-derived CDR1 and CDR2 are KGHSH and LQKENI. The CDR3 region is CASSPGSSSGNTIYF. The DNA of the CDR3 is TGTGCCAGCTCCCCCGGGAGTTCCTCTGGAAACACCATATATTTT.

The rearrangement links TRBV18 to TRBJ2-7, with 7 nucleotides matching TRBD2. With 6 bases clipped from V and 2 bases from J, the junction kept 7 bases outside the gene matches. Germline V CDR1 and CDR2: KGHSH, LQKENI. The CDR3 sequence is 14 residues long. CDR3 amino acids: CASSAGLDAYEQYF. Written as DNA, the CDR3 is TGTGCCAGCTCGGCCGGACTAGACGCCTACGAGCAGTACTTC.

V is TRBV18 and J is TRBJ1-2; D is perhaps TRBD1 (6 bases). Trimming took off 3 bases at V and 8 bases at J, with 13 bases between the two ends. The CDR3 length is 13 residues. Germline loops: CDR1 KGHSH, CDR2 LQKENI. The DNA of the CDR3 is TGTGCCAGCTCACCCTCAGGGGCTGAAGGCTACACCTTC. It codes for CASSPSGAEGYTF.

This clone was counted a few times. V gene TRBV19 combines with J gene TRBJ2-1; possible D gene TRBD2, 6 bases. V was trimmed by 7 bases and J by 6 bases, leaving 13 bases between them. From germline, CDR1 is LNHDA and CDR2 SQIVND (reference sequence). This CDR3 is built from 13 residues. The CDR3 DNA sequence: TGTGCCAGTAACTTCGGAGGGTTCAATGAGCAGTTCTTC. Protein: CASNFGGFNEQFF.

The chain links TRBV24-1 to TRBJ2-3; 7 bases fit TRBD2. Germline trimming cut 3 bases from V and 3 bases from J; bases unmatched to any gene: 2. CDR1 is KGHDR, CDR2 SFDVKD, per germline. The CDR3 loop spans 14 amino acids. As DNA, the CDR3 is TGTGCCACCAGTGATGTTAGCGGGACAGATACGCAGTATTTT. Its translation: CATSDVSGTDTQYF.

This chain connects TRBV28 to TRBJ2-7; no reliable D call. The CDR3 runs 11 residues. The germline gives CDR1 MDHEN, CDR2 SYDVKM. V dropped 5 bases and J dropped 4 bases, with 6 bases sitting between them. In DNA form, the CDR3 reads TGTGCCAGCAGTCGCCGGTACGAGCAGTACTTC. It encodes CASSRRYEQYF.

A single count supports this clone. V is TRBV19 and J is TRBJ1-6; D not certain. This CDR3 is 17 amino acids long. Trimming took off 5 bases at V and 1 base at J, with 15 bases between the two ends. CDR1 is LNHDA, CDR2 SQIVND, per germline (reference sequence). This CDR3 reads CASSGGQASSYNSPLHF. CDR3 coding DNA: TGTGCCAGTAGTGGAGGCCAGGCAAGTTCCTATAATTCACCCCTCCACTTT.

This rearrangement joins TRBV6-4 to TRBJ1-1, with unresolved D. The germline V and J ends were trimmed by 3 bases and 3 bases, with 8 bases remaining between them. This CDR3 is 13 amino acids long. Germline V gives CDR1 MRHNA, CDR2 SNTAGT. Here the CDR3 DNA reads TGTGCCAGCAGTGAAGAGGGTTACACTGAAGCTTTCTTT. Translating it yields CASSEEGYTEAFF.

The V gene is TRBV11-3, the J gene TRBJ1-1; D not resolved. The V end was cut by 4 bases, the J end by 4 bases, with 10 bases between. CDR3 size: 13 residues. Germline V gene lookup returns CDR1 SGHNT and CDR2 YENEEA. The CDR3 here is CASSSFTGTEAFF. CDR3 in DNA: TGTGCCAGCAGCTCTTTCACGGGCACTGAAGCTTTCTTT.

This clone was counted a single time. The CDR3: CASSLAIGGDEQYF. CDR3 bases: TGTGCCAGCAGCTTAGCGATTGGAGGGGACGAGCAGTACTTC. The gene calls are TRBV7-9 and TRBJ2-7, with D possibly TRBD2 on 6 matching bases. Trimming stripped 0 bases from V and 5 bases from J, with 11 bases between. The germline CDR1 and CDR2 sequences are SEHNR and FQNEAQ (reference sequence). This CDR3 region has 14 residues.

The chain combines TRBV10-3 with TRBJ2-1; 8 nucleotides match TRBD1. V lost 3 bases, J lost 2 bases, and 3 bases stayed unmatched. Germline CDR1 and CDR2: ENHRY and SYGVKD. CDR3 length equals 15 residues. CDR3 amino acids: CAISEPGGAYNEQFF. For the CDR3, the DNA is TGTGCCATCAGTGAACCAGGGGGCGCCTACAATGAGCAGTTCTTC.

The gene calls are TRBV10-3 and TRBJ2-5; weak D call: TRBD2 (6 bases). The germline V gene encodes CDR1 ENHRY and CDR2 SYGVKD. CDR3 length: 15 residues. Trimming shortened V by 0 bases and J by 5 bases, and 13 bases separated the two germline ends. CDR3 coding DNA: TGTGCCATCAGTGAGTCCGAAACTAGCTTTGAGACCCAGTACTTC. It specifies CAISESETSFETQYF.

J is TRBJ1-2 and V is TRBV3-1 (or the pseudogene TRBV3-2); D possibly corresponds to TRBD1 (5 bases). The V end lost 1 base, the J end lost 2 bases, and 8 bases lay between the germline ends. The CDR3 contains 14 residues. Germline V CDR1 and CDR2: LGHDT, YNNKEL (reference sequence). CDR3 residues: CASSQAGRNYGYTF. CDR3 bases: TGTGCCAGCAGCCAAGCAGGGCGGAACTATGGCTACACCTTC.

The V gene is TRBV3-1 (or the pseudogene TRBV3-2), the J gene TRBJ1-2; D is uncertain. Germline CDR1 LGHDT, CDR2 YNNKEL (reference sequence). Trimming took 1 base from V and 8 from J, leaving 11 bases between them. The CDR3 is made up of 13 amino acids. The CDR3 region has the DNA TGTGCCAGCAGCCAAGCTGGGAGGGAGGGCTACACCTTC. Translating it yields CASSQAGREGYTF.

The V call is TRBV9, the J call TRBJ2-1, with 11 bases aligning to TRBD2. V gave up 6 bases and J gave up 6 bases; unmatched junction bases: 5. There are 14 residues in the CDR3. Looked up from germline, CDR1 is SGDLS and CDR2 is YYNGEE. CDR3 protein: CASTGTSGSNEQFF. CDR3 in DNA: TGTGCCAGCACCGGGACTAGCGGCAGCAATGAGCAGTTCTTC.

The genes are TRBV5-1 and TRBJ1-5; possible D gene TRBD1, 5 bases. V was clipped by 1 base and J by 6 bases, with 14 bases between them. The CDR3 totals 15 residues. Germline V gene sequence: CDR1 SGHRS, CDR2 YFSETQ. The CDR3 DNA is TGCGCCAGCAGCTTGACAGGCTATGGGACTCAGCCCCAGCATTTT. Its translation is CASSLTGYGTQPQHF.

This clone is a singleton in its sample. This chain joins TRBV19 and TRBJ1-2; D ambiguous. This CDR3 is 15 amino acids long. Trimming removed 1 base from V and 4 bases from J, with 13 bases in between. From germline, CDR1 is LNHDA and CDR2 SQIVND (reference sequence). The CDR3 reads CASSIGDQDPYGYTF. The CDR3 nucleotides read TGTGCCAGTAGTATAGGGGATCAGGATCCCTATGGCTACACCTTC.

This chain joins TRBV5-1 and TRBJ1-2; 8 bases agree with TRBD1. V trimming: 7 bases; J trimming: 8 bases; junction bases outside the gene matches: 7. Germline CDR1 reads SGHRS; CDR2 reads YFSETQ. This CDR3 is built from 12 residues. CDR3 residues: CASRPTGEGYTF. The CDR3 DNA reads as TGCGCCAGCCGGCCGACAGGGGAAGGCTACACCTTC. The entire variable domain, with the rest obtained from reference TRBV5-1 and TRBJ1-2, is as follows: KAGVTQTPRYLIKTRGQQVTLSCSPISGHRSVSWYQQTPGQGLQFLFEYFSETQRNKGNFPGRFSGRQFSNSRSEMNVSTLELGDSALYLCASRPTGEGYTFGSGTRLTVV.

In DNA, the CDR3 is TGTGCCAGCAGCTTACGAGGGGTTTATGGCTACACCTTC. This sequence encodes CASSLRGVYGYTF. This chain links TRBV5-4 with TRBJ1-2; D may be TRBD1 (5 bases). This CDR3 has 13 amino acids. CDR1 is SGHNT, CDR2 YYREEE, per germline (reference sequence). Trimming removed 2 bases at V and 5 bases at J, with 10 bases between.

For this clone: A read error may produce the germline difference seen at one junction end. CDR3 DNA: TGTGCCAGCAGTAACTCCGGGACAGGGCCGGCAGCCCAGCATTTT. Translating it yields CASSNSGTGPAAQHF. The gene calls are TRBV6-6 and TRBJ1-5; the match to TRBD1 covers 9 bases. The CDR3 contains 15 residues. Germline CDR1 MNHNY, CDR2 SVGAGI (reference sequence).

CDR3 loop: CAWNRGADSKETQYF. CDR3 nucleotides: TGTGCCTGGAATCGGGGTGCGGACAGTAAAGAGACCCAGTACTTC. The J gene is TRBJ2-5, the V gene TRBV30, with TRBD1 as a possible D gene (6 bases). The CDR3 is 15 amino acids. The V and J ends lost 4 bases and 3 bases respectively, with 18 bases between them. Per the germline V gene, CDR1 is GTSNPN and CDR2 is SVGIG (reference sequence).

A single count supports this clone. This chain joins TRBV2 and TRBJ1-2, with TRBD1 matching 8 bases. The CDR3 totals 15 residues. The germline gives CDR1 SNHLY, CDR2 FYNNEI. The J segment lost 14 bases and the V segment lost 5 bases, leaving 19 bases of the junction unmatched. CDR3 residues: CASSKEGQGAPIPTF. CDR3 nucleotide sequence: TGTGCCAGCAGTAAGGAAGGACAGGGAGCACCTATCCCAACCTTC.